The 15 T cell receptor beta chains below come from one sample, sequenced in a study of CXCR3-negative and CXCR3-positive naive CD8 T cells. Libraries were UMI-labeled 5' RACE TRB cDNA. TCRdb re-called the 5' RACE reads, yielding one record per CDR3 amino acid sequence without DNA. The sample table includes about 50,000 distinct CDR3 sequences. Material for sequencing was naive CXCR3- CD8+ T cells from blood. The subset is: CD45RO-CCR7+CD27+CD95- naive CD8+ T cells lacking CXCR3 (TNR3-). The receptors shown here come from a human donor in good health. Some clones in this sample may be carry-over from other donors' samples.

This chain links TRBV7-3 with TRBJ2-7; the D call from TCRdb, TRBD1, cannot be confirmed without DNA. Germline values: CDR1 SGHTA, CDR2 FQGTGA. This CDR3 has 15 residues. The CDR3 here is CASSYGAGLAYEQYF.

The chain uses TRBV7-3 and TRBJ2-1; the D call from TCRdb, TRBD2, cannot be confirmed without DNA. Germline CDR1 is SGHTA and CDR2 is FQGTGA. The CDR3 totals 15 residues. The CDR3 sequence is CASSLLAGAYNEQFF.

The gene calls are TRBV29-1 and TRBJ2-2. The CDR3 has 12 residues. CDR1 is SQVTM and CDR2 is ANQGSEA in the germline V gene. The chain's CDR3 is CSVVVSTGELFF.

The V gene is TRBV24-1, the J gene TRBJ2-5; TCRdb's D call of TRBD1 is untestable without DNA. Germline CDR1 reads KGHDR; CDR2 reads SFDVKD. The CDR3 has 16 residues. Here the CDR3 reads CATSDLGTGVQETQYF.

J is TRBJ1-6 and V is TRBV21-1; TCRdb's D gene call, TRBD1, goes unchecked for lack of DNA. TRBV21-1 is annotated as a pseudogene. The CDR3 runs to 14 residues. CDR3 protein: CASSKGERISPLHF.

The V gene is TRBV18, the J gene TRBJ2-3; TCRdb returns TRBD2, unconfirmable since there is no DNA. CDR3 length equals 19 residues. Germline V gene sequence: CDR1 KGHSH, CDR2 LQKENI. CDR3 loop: CASSPPGLAGGPSTDTQYF.

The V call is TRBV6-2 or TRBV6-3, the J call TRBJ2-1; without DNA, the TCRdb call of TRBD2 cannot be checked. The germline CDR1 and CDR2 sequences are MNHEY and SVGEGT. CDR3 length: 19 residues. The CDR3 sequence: CASSWGLALRVSLTNEQFF.

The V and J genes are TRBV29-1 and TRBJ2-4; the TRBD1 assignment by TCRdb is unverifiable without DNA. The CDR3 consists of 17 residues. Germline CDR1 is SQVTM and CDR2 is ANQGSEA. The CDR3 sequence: CSVEDETGGLISGIQYF.

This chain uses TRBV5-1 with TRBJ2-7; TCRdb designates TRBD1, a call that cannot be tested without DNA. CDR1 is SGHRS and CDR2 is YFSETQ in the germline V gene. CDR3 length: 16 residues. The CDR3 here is CASSLSQTGDSYEQYF.

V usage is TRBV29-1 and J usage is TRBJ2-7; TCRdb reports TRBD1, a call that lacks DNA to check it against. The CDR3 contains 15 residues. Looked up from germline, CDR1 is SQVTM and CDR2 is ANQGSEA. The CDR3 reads CSVARAGRIPYEQYF.

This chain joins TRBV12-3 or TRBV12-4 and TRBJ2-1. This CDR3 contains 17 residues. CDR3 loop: CASSFAIYGVTNNEQFF.

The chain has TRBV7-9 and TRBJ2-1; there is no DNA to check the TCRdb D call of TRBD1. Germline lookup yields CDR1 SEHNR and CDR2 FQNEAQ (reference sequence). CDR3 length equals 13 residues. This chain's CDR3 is CASSFTGATEQFF.

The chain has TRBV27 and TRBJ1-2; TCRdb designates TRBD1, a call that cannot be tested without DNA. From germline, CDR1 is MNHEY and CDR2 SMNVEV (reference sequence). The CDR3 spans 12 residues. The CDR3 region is CASSPPGGGYTF.

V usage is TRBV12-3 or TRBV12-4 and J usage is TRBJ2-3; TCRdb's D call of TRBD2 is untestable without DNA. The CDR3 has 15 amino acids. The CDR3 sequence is CASIRRALSTDTQYF.

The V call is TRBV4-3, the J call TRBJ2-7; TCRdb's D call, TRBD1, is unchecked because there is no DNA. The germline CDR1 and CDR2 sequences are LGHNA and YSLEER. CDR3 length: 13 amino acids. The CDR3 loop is CASSHRTAYEQYF.